This T cell receptor beta chain appears in the sequencing data of a study of blood T cells in healthy people across ages. Healthy Caucasians from Russia aged about 6 to 90 served as donors. Each individual donor underwent a draw of about 11 milliliters of peripheral blood. Alongside a J-beta primer mix, a sample-barcoded 5' primer served in a second PCR lasting 7 to 11 cycles. The study obtained at least 2.5 million CDR3-containing paired-end reads from every sample. TCRdb called the 5' RACE reads again in MiXCR, with one record for every CDR3 protein. The repertoire holds hundreds of thousands of distinct CDR3 sequences, with approximately 30% as singletons. This clonotype showed up many times. Material: blood. The TCR originated in a woman over 75 in good health.

The CDR3 nucleotides read TGTGCCAGCAGCACCTTGGGGGGTGGTGAGCAGTTCTTC. Amino acids: CASSTLGGGEQFF. The chain joins TRBV3-1 to TRBJ2-1; D perhaps matches TRBD2 (6 bases). The V end lost 5 bases, the J end lost 9 bases, and 14 bases lay between the germline ends. Germline assignment: CDR1 LGHDT and CDR2 YNNKEL (reference sequence). This CDR3 region has 13 residues.